Presented here are 2 T cell receptor beta chains from one specimen sequenced in a study of T cells in Graves' hyperthyroidism and ophthalmopathy. Amplification of TCR beta CDR3 regions used RNA as the template. The primer set for the first-round RT-PCR of the TCR CDR3 was HTBI. TCRdb re-derived calls from the multiplex PCR reads in MiXCR, one entry per CDR3 protein. Altogether roughly 160,000 distinct CDR3 sequences are present, just under 9.5% being singletons, with the ten largest covering about 20%. The sample comprised blood. The receptors derive from a woman aged 18-30 years with Graves' hyperthyroidism that later progressed to Graves' ophthalmopathy.

This clonotype has a count of ten or more. The rearrangement links TRBV3-1 to TRBJ1-2; D gene unclear. The CDR3 extends over 11 amino acids. Looked up from germline, CDR1 is LGHDT and CDR2 is YNNKEL (reference sequence). The ends were cut back, 8 bases at V and 2 bases at J, with 6 bases in the middle. Written as DNA, the CDR3 is TGTGCCAGCGGAGAGAACTATGGCTACACCTTC. This encodes CASGENYGYTF.

This clonotype was picked up many times. The rearrangement links TRBV11-2 to TRBJ2-2; D remains ambiguous. The V gene's germline CDR1 is SGHAT and CDR2 FQNNGV. Trimming took 2 bases from V and 0 from J, leaving 10 bases between them. The CDR3 has 16 residues. The CDR3 bases are TGTGCCAGCAGCTTATATCGGCAGCCGAACACCGGGGAGCTGTTTTTT. Amino acid sequence: CASSLYRQPNTGELFF.